This T cell receptor (beta chain) stems from a study of beta chain features in type 1 diabetes (dated by TCRdb to 2016 to 2019). Broadly, across the study: Patients and healthy donors did not differ in mean age, gender distribution, total cell number or subset yield. A total of roughly 98,000,000 sorted cells were examined across all samples, and RNA yield correlated strongly with the number of cells per subset. In the study, TCRB repertoires of sorted circulating CD4+ T cell subsets from recently diagnosed type 1 diabetes patients were compared with those of matched healthy donors. Regulatory and stem cell-like memory subsets were isolated from only 8 patients and roughly eight healthy donors, whereas naive and central memory subsets came from all 28 donors.

After removal of 5 bases from V and 6 bases from J, the junction retains 10 bases not matched to a gene. Counted from cysteine to phenylalanine, this CDR3 has 15 amino acids. CDR3 DNA is the only sequence kept; it has 45 bases, read in frame from the first base. CDR1 and CDR2, per the germline V gene, are MNHNS and SASEGT. On the study overall, not on this receptor specifically: Type 1 diabetes patients showed a moderate but significant shortening of TCRB CDR3 length in all four CD4+ subsets. Fewer insertions and more nucleotide deletions at VDJ recombination sites were observed in patients with type 1 diabetes, implying thymic rearrangement abnormalities. PCR may preferentially amplify shorter templates, but because patient and control samples were amplified and corrected together, any resulting skew would affect both groups equally. Because cDNA rather than genomic DNA was sequenced, highly expressing activated cells could have been over-represented, although no difference in activation and CD3 levels was found between groups. The naive, central memory and regulatory TCRB repertoires appeared to resemble one another more closely among patients than among healthy donors. Because the HLA sub-analyses included only small numbers of individuals, any influence of HLA type on TCRB rearrangement was left unresolved.

From each donor, a single peripheral blood sample of about 100 mL on average was drawn into heparinised tubes. A BD FACSAria II and a panel including CD45RO, CCR7, CD25, CD127, CD95 and CD27 were used to sort naive, central memory, regulatory and stem cell-like memory CD4+ T cells. Every sorted population had a purity above 95%. PBMCs were isolated right away by Lymphoprep density gradient centrifugation and were stained directly, without culture. To minimize batch effects, samples were stained and sorted in pairs, one healthy donor with one patient per experiment. All of the isolated RNA was reverse transcribed with the High Capacity cDNA Reverse Transcription Kit, so expressed TCRB transcripts were sequenced. Naive, central memory and regulatory T cell samples underwent deep immunoSEQ sequencing, averaging roughly 3.5 million total reads per sample. After sorted cells were lysed in RLT buffer, RNA was extracted with DNase-treated RNeasy Micro or Mini kits, with the choice depending on cell number. Each cell subset was processed on its own to prevent cross-contamination, while patient and healthy donor samples were processed together. The immunoSEQ multiplex PCR was used to amplify TCRB sequences from cDNA, generating 87-bp fragments that spanned the CDR3 region. Sequencing of the amplicons was done on the Illumina HiSeq platform. As for the authors' bioinformatics: Synthetic template baselines were used to correct PCR bias computationally, reads within Hamming distance 2 were collapsed together, and singletons that could not be merged were discarded. Reads were aligned against IMGT to assign V, D and J genes, CDR3 length and insertions or deletions at six rearrangement sites. Within each subset, clonotype counts were normalized to the number of sorted cells before true diversity and Gini coefficients were calculated with the tcR R package. The overlap coefficient, calculated on TCRB nucleotide sequences, was used to quantify repertoire sharing. As a proxy for the pre-selection repertoire, out-of-frame TCRB sequences from naive cells were analyzed. This immuneACCESS table, as held by TCRdb, lists in-frame sequences with V and J called but not all clones. Of the missing ones, under half trace to an unresolved V gene in checked studies; the others have no known cause. V and J calls and clone size are given by that table; D and trimming were obtained from the DNA. In this sample the table shows 640,000 or so clones, around an eighth of which occur a single time. Roughly 0.022% of the sample is taken by the ten largest.

Concerning this clone: It has no known antigen specificity. Per-nucleotide qualities are absent, and no much larger clonotype sits a single base away.

The sample taken for sequencing was naive CD4+ T cells from blood. Read against the paper, the sample's cell subset or site label means: true naive CD4+ T cells. The V and J genes are TRBV6-1 and TRBJ1-2; 9 middle bases align to TRBD1. The source of this sequence is a man aged 18 to 30 with type 1 diabetes. At the DNA level, the sequence is TGTGCCAGCAGTAAGAACAGGGGGCCCGGAGATGGCTACACCTTC. Its amino acids are CASSKNRGPGDGYTF.